This T cell receptor (beta chain) was captured by sequencing in a study of a mutant IDH1 vaccine in newly diagnosed glioma. At the level of the study: Standard pretreatment was either radiotherapy, temozolomide, or, for most, radiochemotherapy with temozolomide.

As for this clone: What it binds is not known.

Time point denoted: week 35, safety follow-up. Every vaccination contained 300 ug of the mutant IDH1 20-mer peptide and was paired with topical imiquimod. Eight vaccinations went to patients in weeks 1, 3, 5, 7, 11, 15, 19, 23. Astrocytomas that were new, WHO grade 3 or 4, IDH1-mutant and ATRX-lost were present in the donors. The data were produced by immunoSEQ multiplex PCR, yet TCRdb's version contains in-frame clones alone and is incomplete. The data show tens of thousands of clones, more than 75% seen once. The clonotype comes from a man younger than 45 with glioma. The starting material was PBMCs, obtained from a glioma patient whose treatment included an IDH1 peptide vaccine.

CDR3 amino acids: CACEPGDKAHEQYF. In DNA, the CDR3 is TGTGCCTGCGAACCGGGGGATAAGGCCCACGAGCAGTACTTC. The genes are TRBV30 and TRBJ2-7; a weak D match, TRBD2 (6 bases). From germline, CDR1 is GTSNPN and CDR2 SVGIG (reference sequence). V lost 6 bases and J 5 bases, leaving 20 bases between the germline ends. The CDR3 covers 14 residues.